What follows is one T cell receptor beta chain and its context. Its specificity is unknown. The CDR3 has 14 amino acids. V trimming: 4 bases; J trimming: 5 bases; junction bases outside the gene matches: 1. The sample comes from a study of response to subunit inactivated influenza vaccine. Study findings and constraints: The authors proposed limited new T cell recruitment per seasonal influenza vaccination.

From the RT-PCR reads, TCRdb called clonotypes with MiXCR, one entry per CDR3 protein. This sample has 500,000 to 600,000 distinct CDR3 sequences, with 16% found just once. Sequencing used CD4+ T cells sorted from PBMCs, obtained around 25 months after vaccination. The source is a man in his fifties or sixties who received an inactivated influenza vaccine. V and J are TRBV12-3 or TRBV12-4 and TRBJ2-1, with 11 bases lining up with TRBD1. In DNA, the CDR3 is TGTGCCAGCAGTTCGGACAGGGGGCACAATGAGCAGTTCTTC. Its protein product is CASSSDRGHNEQFF.